The rows below give T cell receptor beta chains drawn from one sample of a study of regulatory T cells in long-lasting Graves disease. TCRdb redid the calling of the multiplex PCR reads with MiXCR, one entry per CDR3 protein. This table has 400,000 or so distinct CDR3 sequences, less than 25% appearing once. The sequences come from peripheral blood mononuclear cells (PBMCs), collected when the disease was refractory, from a patient treated with antithyroid drugs. All receptors derive from a female donor with Graves disease. The CDR3 runs from the conserved cysteine through the conserved F or W. A D gene is named only where the DNA matches it firmly. Not every row has a clone size; where given, it reads once, few, many or a size class.

length: 15; D: -; J: TRBJ1-1; V: TRBV5-1; size: many; CDR3: CASSEQSRMNTEAFF; DNA: TGCGCCAGCAGCGAACAAAGCCGAATGAACACTGAAGCTTTCTTT
length: 13; D: -; J: TRBJ1-4; V: TRBV6-5; size: -; CDR3: CASSSQAREKLFF; DNA: TGTGCCAGCAGTTCCCAGGCGAGGGAAAAACTGTTTTTT
length: 13; D: -; J: TRBJ1-2; V: TRBV30; size: many; CDR3: CAWSGLQEGGYTF; DNA: TGTGCCTGGAGCGGACTCCAGGAGGGTGGCTACACCTTC
length: 14; D: -; J: TRBJ2-6; V: TRBV2; size: many; CDR3: CASRLLSGANVLTF; DNA: TGTGCCAGCCGCCTCCTCTCTGGGGCCAACGTCCTGACTTTC
length: 15; D: TRBD1; J: TRBJ1-2; V: TRBV28; size: few; CDR3: CASSLPGQGGGGYTF; DNA: TGTGCCAGCAGCCTGCCGGGACAGGGGGGGGGTGGCTACACCTTC
length: 15; D: -; J: TRBJ2-7; V: TRBV12-3/TRBV12-4; size: -; CDR3: CASSAWDSNSYEQYF; DNA: TGTGCCAGCAGTGCATGGGACTCCAACTCCTACGAGCAGTACTTC
length: 15; D: -; J: TRBJ2-5; V: TRBV4-1; size: -; CDR3: CASSQFPGEQETQYF; DNA: TGCGCCAGCAGCCAATTCCCCGGAGAACAAGAGACCCAGTACTTC
length: 16; D: TRBD1; J: TRBJ1-5; V: TRBV6-5; size: few; CDR3: CASSYGLGTGAQPQHF; DNA: TGTGCCAGCAGTTACGGTTTAGGGACAGGGGCTCAGCCCCAGCATTTT
length: 16; D: -; J: TRBJ1-2; V: TRBV27; size: few; CDR3: CASSFRGQRLLGGYTF; DNA: TGTGCCAGCAGTTTCCGTGGACAGAGACTCCTGGGTGGCTACACCTTC
length: 13; D: TRBD1; J: TRBJ1-6; V: TRBV6-5; size: -; CDR3: CASSYYRGSPLHF; DNA: TGTGCCAGCAGTTACTACAGGGGTTCACCCCTCCACTTT
length: 12; D: -; J: TRBJ2-7; V: TRBV2; size: few; CDR3: CAGNRGAREQYF; DNA: TGTGCCGGCAATAGGGGCGCGCGGGAGCAGTACTTC
length: 12; D: TRBD2; J: TRBJ2-7; V: TRBV6-1; size: -; CDR3: CAGSSSGSEQYF; DNA: TGTGCCGGCTCGAGCAGCGGGAGCGAGCAGTACTTC
length: 17; D: TRBD2; J: TRBJ2-7; V: TRBV6-1; size: many; CDR3: CASSEGTRAKVRYEQYF; DNA: TGTGCCAGCAGTGAGGGGACTAGGGCGAAGGTGCGCTACGAGCAGTACTTC
length: 14; D: TRBD1; J: TRBJ2-3; V: TRBV10-3; size: -; CDR3: CAASRQGGTDTQYF; DNA: TGTGCCGCGTCCCGACAGGGCGGCACAGATACGCAGTATTTT
length: 14; D: -; J: TRBJ2-3; V: TRBV3-1; size: -; CDR3: CASSHHPGKDTQYF; DNA: TGTGCCAGCAGCCATCACCCCGGGAAAGATACGCAGTATTTT
length: 13; D: TRBD1; J: TRBJ1-1; V: TRBV20-1; size: -; CDR3: CSATDRGFTEAFF; DNA: TGCAGTGCGACCGACAGGGGGTTCACTGAAGCTTTCTTT
length: 15; D: -; J: TRBJ1-4; V: TRBV7-9; size: few; CDR3: CASSLRGSTNEKLFF; DNA: TGTGCCAGCAGCTTACGGGGCTCAACTAATGAAAAACTGTTTTTT
length: 15; D: -; J: TRBJ2-7; V: TRBV7-2; size: few; CDR3: CASSLGGGGIYEQYF; DNA: TGTGCCAGCAGCTTAGGGGGTGGGGGGATATACGAGCAGTACTTC
length: 13; D: TRBD2; J: TRBJ2-1; V: TRBV6-1; size: -; CDR3: CATLAGGNNEQFF; DNA: TGTGCCACTTTAGCGGGAGGGAACAATGAGCAGTTCTTC
length: 13; D: -; J: TRBJ2-2; V: TRBV7-9; size: few; CDR3: CASSLIWTGELFF; DNA: TGTGCCAGCAGCTTGATTTGGACCGGGGAGCTGTTTTTT
length: 15; D: -; J: TRBJ1-1; V: TRBV12-5; size: many; CDR3: CASGSALDPETEAFF; DNA: TGTGCTAGTGGTTCGGCCTTAGACCCAGAGACTGAAGCTTTCTTT
length: 13; D: -; J: TRBJ2-7; V: TRBV27; size: -; CDR3: CASSHNPEYEQYF; DNA: TGTGCCAGCAGCCATAATCCGGAGTACGAGCAGTACTTC
length: 15; D: -; J: TRBJ1-5; V: TRBV7-8; size: many; CDR3: CASSPFELGNQPQHF; DNA: TGTGCCAGCAGCCCCTTCGAATTGGGCAATCAGCCCCAGCATTTT
length: 13; D: -; J: TRBJ1-1; V: TRBV19; size: few; CDR3: CASSIAIDGEAFF; DNA: TGTGCCAGTAGTATCGCCATAGACGGTGAAGCTTTCTTT
length: 13; D: -; J: TRBJ1-3; V: TRBV30; size: -; CDR3: CAWTLNKGNTIYF; DNA: TGTGCCTGGACCCTAAATAAGGGAAACACCATATATTTT
length: 13; D: -; J: TRBJ1-2; V: TRBV6-1; size: few; CDR3: CAIQSLAKRGYTF; DNA: TGTGCCATCCAGTCTTTGGCTAAGAGGGGCTACACCTTC